Included here is one TCR beta chain sequence, with context. Its antigen is not yet known. Since a much larger clone is just one base distant, this may be a read error. These data are taken from a study of response to subunit inactivated influenza vaccine listed by TCRdb under 2018. Regarding the complete study: To follow how T cells responded to a trivalent subunit inactivated influenza vaccine, the researchers relied on deep quantitative profiling of the T cell receptor repertoire. Study-wide findings and limitations: The authors suggested that each seasonal influenza vaccination may recruit only a limited number of new T cells.

The germline V gene (reference sequence) supplies CDR1 LNHNV and CDR2 YYDKDF. V is clipped by 1 base and J by 0 bases, and the sequence between their germline boundaries is 7 bases long. Including the terminal cysteine and phenylalanine, the CDR3 comprises 15 residues. Just CDR3 DNA is preserved here, 45 bases in frame from base 1. Libraries were built with RT-PCR. Reads for this sample came from an Illumina HiSeq 2500. TCRdb reprocessed the public reads (quality trimming at Q25 with fastp, clone calling with MiXCR) and kept in-frame beta chains. When rows share a CDR3 protein, they turn into one entry using the most common DNA and genes. The sample includes just under 550,000 distinct CDR3 sequences, with 20% to 25% observed a single time. The leading ten clones occupy 2.5% to 3% of the sample. The data also belong to a second study, concerning T cells expressing NK-cell markers. According to the second study: 5'RACE template switching, by which a universal primer site and unique molecular identifiers were added, was used to make TCR beta cDNA libraries. Three sorted T-cell subsets (CD3+CD56+NKG2C+, CD3+CD56+NKG2C- and CD3+CD56-NKG2C+) from 7 to 9 donors had their TCR beta-chain repertoires profiled. Of the eight sequenced donors, seven were found to be HCMV-seropositive and one was found to be HCMV-seronegative. To restrict sorting to alphabetaTCR-expressing T cells, an anti-gammadeltaTCR antibody was added in several experiments. In roughly six donors, the dominant CD3+CD56+NKG2C+ clonotypes ranked among the top 10 CD8+ clonotypes, making up about 1.0-8% of CD8+ T cells. Those dominant clonotypes were again the most abundant among CD3+CD56-NKG2C+ cells in four donors, at about 28.3-65%. Whether the expanded NKG2C-expressing T cell clones were specific for HCMV antigens was left unclear. Randomly selected healthy volunteers, three men and five women, were used as the eight sequenced donors. HCMV serostatus was determined by detecting HCMV-specific IgG in serum with a commercial ELISA kit. Ficoll density gradient centrifugation was used to isolate peripheral blood mononuclear cells from blood. CD4+ and CD8+ T cells were isolated from PBMC by magnetic immunoseparation with Miltenyi isolation kits. Priming for cDNA synthesis came from the TCR beta constant segment, and two successive PCR amplification steps followed. Sequencing of the libraries produced 2 x 150 bp reads on Illumina HiSeq 2000/2500, MiSeq or NextSeq. MIGEC was used to demultiplex reads and group reads by UMI, and MiTCR was used to assemble and quantify clonotypes. To remove erroneous sequences, TCR cDNA sequences were retained only when supported by two or more reads. The tcR package was used for downstream repertoire analysis, with clonotypes matched between fractions based on CDR3 nucleotide sequence plus V segment. VDJmatch was used to annotate antigen specificity against VDJdb, with one amino acid substitution allowed in CDR3.

The V and J segments used are TRBV15 and TRBJ2-1; matching of 5 bases hints at TRBD2 as the D gene. The sample consisted of CD4+ T cells sorted from PBMCs, taken 11 to 12 days after vaccination. The TCR was taken from a man aged 45-65 years who received an inactivated influenza vaccine. Donor details come from another sample of the same person, matched by shared clones. CDR3 region: CATSRVGSSYNEQFF. In nucleotide form, the sequence is TGTGCCACCAGCAGAGTGGGGAGCTCCTACAATGAGCAGTTCTTC.